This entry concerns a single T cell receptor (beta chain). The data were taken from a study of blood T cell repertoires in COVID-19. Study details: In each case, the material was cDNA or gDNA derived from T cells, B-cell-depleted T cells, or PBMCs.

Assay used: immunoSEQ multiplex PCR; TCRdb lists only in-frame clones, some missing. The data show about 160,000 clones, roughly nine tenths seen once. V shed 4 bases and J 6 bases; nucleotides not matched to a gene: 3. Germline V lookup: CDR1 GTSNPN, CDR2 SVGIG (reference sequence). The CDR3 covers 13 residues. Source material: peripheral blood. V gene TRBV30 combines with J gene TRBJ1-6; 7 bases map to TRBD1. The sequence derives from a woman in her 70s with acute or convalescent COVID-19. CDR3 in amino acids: CAWNRDSNSPLHF. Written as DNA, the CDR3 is TGTGCCTGGAACCGGGACAGTAATTCACCCCTCCACTTT.